Below are 25 T cell receptor beta chains sequenced from a single sample in a study of T cell repertoires in cytomegalovirus infection. In TCRdb, the reads were re-called with MiXCR into one record per CDR3 protein. The table shows about 500,000 distinct CDR3 sequences, with roughly a third occurring only once. No antigen has been assigned to these receptors. Sequences were derived from cultured PBMCs, sampled from culture after CMV antigen stimulation. Source of these receptors: a human donor in good health (CMV status not recorded). Some clones in this sample may be carry-over from other donors' samples.

There are a few counts of this clonotype. The rearrangement links TRBV7-2 to TRBJ2-1; D is unresolved. The V and J ends lost 5 bases and 0 bases respectively, with 14 bases between them. The CDR3 is 16 amino acids. Per germline, CDR1 SGHTA and CDR2 FQGNSA. The CDR3 DNA is TGTGCCAGCAGCCCAGACGTGACGTCCTCCTACAATGAGCAGTTCTTC. It specifies CASSPDVTSSYNEQFF.

This clonotype was seen only once. The J gene is TRBJ1-4, the V gene TRBV28; D ambiguous. In germline, CDR1 is MDHEN, CDR2 SYDVKM. This CDR3 spans 15 amino acids. The CDR3 here is CASGENFETNEKLFF. The CDR3 nucleotides are TGTGCGTCTGGAGAGAATTTTGAAACTAATGAAAAACTGTTTTTT.

This clonotype was seen more than once but under ten times. The chain couples TRBV6-2 or TRBV6-3 to TRBJ1-1; TRBD1 matches at 8 bases. Unmatched junction bases numbered 6, after V lost 6 bases and J lost 3 bases. The CDR3 spans 14 residues. CDR1 and CDR2 (germline): MNHEY, SVGEGT. CDR3 in amino acids: CASRPGGADTEAFF. CDR3 DNA sequence: TGTGCCAGCAGACCAGGGGGCGCGGACACTGAAGCTTTCTTT.

DNA for the CDR3: TGTGCCAGCAGTCTTAAGGGCCCGGTGGATACGCAGTATTTT. Protein product: CASSLKGPVDTQYF. The chain links TRBV5-3 to TRBJ2-3; D unresolved. TRBV5-3 is marked as an open reading frame, function uncertain. Trimming left V 8 bases short and J 6 bases short, with 19 bases between. This CDR3 has 14 amino acids.

V gene TRBV6-5 combines with J gene TRBJ1-1; the D gene is possibly TRBD1 (6 bases). Germline loops: CDR1 MNHEY, CDR2 SVGAGI. This CDR3 is 14 amino acids long. The V end was cut by 6 bases, the J end by 5 bases, with 16 bases between. The CDR3 DNA reads TGTGCCAGCAGCCACAAAGGGGGGGGGACTGAAGCTTTCTTT. This encodes CASSHKGGGTEAFF.

The J gene is TRBJ2-3, the V gene TRBV7-6; 10 bases align to TRBD2. The ends lost 5 bases at V and 0 bases at J; junction bases unmatched: 5. The V gene's germline CDR1 is SGHVS and CDR2 FNYEAQ. The CDR3 is made up of 16 amino acids. In DNA form, the CDR3 reads TGTGCCAGCAGCCCGGGACTAGCGTCTAGCACAGATACGCAGTATTTT. As protein: CASSPGLASSTDTQYF.

CDR3 in amino acids: CATSAIAGGNNEQFF. The CDR3 DNA is TGTGCCACCAGTGCTATAGCGGGTGGAAACAATGAGCAGTTCTTC. This chain uses TRBV24-1 with TRBJ2-1; 7 nucleotides align to TRBD2. The CDR3 sequence is 15 residues long. Germline V lookup: CDR1 KGHDR, CDR2 SFDVKD. Unmatched junction bases numbered 8, after V lost 5 bases and J lost 5 bases.

This clonotype was counted between two and nine times. V usage is TRBV7-8 and J usage is TRBJ1-5; 10 positions match TRBD1. Germline-derived CDR1 and CDR2 are SGHVS and FQNEAQ. CDR3 length: 18 amino acids. Unmatched junction bases numbered 10, after V lost 5 bases and J lost 0 bases. This chain's CDR3 is CASSHRWDRGYSNQPQHF. CDR3 nucleotide sequence: TGTGCCAGCAGCCATCGGTGGGACAGGGGCTATAGCAATCAGCCCCAGCATTTT.

In regard to this clonotype: At one of its ends the junction is not consistent with the germline gene, which may arise from a read error. The rearrangement links TRBV7-6 to TRBJ2-7; no reliable D call. The CDR3 is 13 amino acids. Germline V CDR1 and CDR2: SGHVS, FNYEAQ. The CDR3 nucleotides read TGTGCCAGCAGTTTAGACCCAACCTACGAGCAGTACTTC. It specifies CASSLDPTYEQYF.

This clonotype was seen a few times. The chain joins TRBV6-1 to TRBJ2-3; 10 nucleotides align to TRBD2. Losses at the gene ends were 4 bases for V and 4 bases for J; bases not matched to a gene: 5. The CDR3 contains 15 residues. Germline V lookup: CDR1 MNHNS, CDR2 SASEGT. DNA for the CDR3: TGTGCCAGCAGTGCAGGACTAGCGGCATCAGATACGCAGTATTTT. Residues: CASSAGLAASDTQYF.

This clonotype was recorded a few times. The genes are TRBV7-9 and TRBJ2-7; possibly TRBD2 for D (5 bases). The ends were cut back, 6 bases at V and 7 bases at J, with 22 bases in the middle. The CDR3 has 15 residues. Per germline, CDR1 SEHNR and CDR2 FQNEAQ (reference sequence). The CDR3: CASRAPGLGSGEQYF. The CDR3, as DNA: TGTGCCAGCAGAGCTCCCGGCCTGGGATCGGGAGAGCAGTACTTC. Full variable domain (rest looked up from reference TRBV7-9 and TRBJ2-7): DTGVSQNPRHKITKRGQNVTFRCDPISEHNRLYWYRQTLGQGPEFLTYFQNEAQLEKSRLLSDRFSAERPKGSFSTLEIQRTEQGDSAMYLCASRAPGLGSGEQYFGPGTRLTVT.

This clonotype was seen once. The V gene is TRBV15, the J gene TRBJ2-1, with TRBD2 identical over 8 bases. Germline lookup yields CDR1 LNHNV and CDR2 YYDKDF (reference sequence). J gave up 2 bases and V 5 bases, and 8 bases lay outside the gene matches. CDR3 length equals 16 residues. The chain's CDR3 is CATSVTGTRTYNEQFF. The CDR3 DNA follows: TGTGCCACCAGCGTCACTGGGACTAGAACCTACAATGAGCAGTTCTTC.

This clonotype was detected only a few times. The chain combines TRBV7-6 with TRBJ2-3, with 10 bases aligning to TRBD2. This CDR3 is built from 18 residues. Germline V CDR1 and CDR2: SGHVS, FNYEAQ. J was trimmed by 2 bases and V by 4 bases; bases with no gene match: 12. Here the CDR3 DNA reads TGTGCCAGCAGCTCACCAGCGGGAGGGCTTCCGAACACAGATACGCAGTATTTT. Amino acid sequence: CASSSPAGGLPNTDTQYF.

The table lists this clonotype with a few counts. The CDR3 protein is CAIQGAGWDNEQFF. The CDR3 nucleotides read TGTGCCATCCAGGGAGCGGGGTGGGACAATGAGCAGTTCTTC. The rearrangement uses TRBV10-3 and TRBJ2-1; 7 bases match TRBD2. The CDR3 consists of 14 residues. V shed 8 bases, J shed 5 bases, and the junction held 9 bases outside the gene matches. Germline V gives CDR1 ENHRY, CDR2 SYGVKD.

This clonotype was seen a few times. This chain links TRBV6-2 or TRBV6-3 with TRBJ2-7; D is undetermined. Germline lookup yields CDR1 MNHEY and CDR2 SVGEGT. V dropped 4 bases and J dropped 2 bases, with 9 bases sitting between them. The CDR3 has 13 amino acids. The CDR3 sequence: CASSWGVPYEQYV. The CDR3 DNA follows: TGTGCCAGCAGTTGGGGTGTCCCCTACGAGCAGTACGTC.

This chain uses TRBV10-3 with TRBJ2-3, with D possibly being TRBD2 (6 bases). CDR1 and CDR2 from the germline V gene are ENHRY and SYGVKD. The CDR3 has 15 amino acids. Trimming removed 0 bases at V and 2 bases at J, with 9 bases between. As DNA, the CDR3 is TGTGCCATCAGTGAGTCTAGCGGAATCACAGATACGCAGTATTTT. Translated: CAISESSGITDTQYF.

This clonotype was seen only a few times. The V and J genes are TRBV4-1 and TRBJ1-2; 8 bases are shared with TRBD1. Germline CDR1 MGHRA, CDR2 YSYEKL. J gave up 7 bases and V 4 bases, and 14 bases lay outside the gene matches. The CDR3 is 16 residues long. CDR3 in amino acids: CASSRESAQGAAGYTF. The CDR3 nucleotides are TGCGCCAGCAGCCGCGAAAGTGCGCAGGGGGCCGCTGGCTACACCTTC.

This clonotype was counted a single time. The J gene is TRBJ2-5, the V gene TRBV10-3; 9 bases line up with TRBD1. The CDR3 runs 13 residues. V dropped 10 bases and J dropped 5; count of bases not matched to a gene: 8. CDR1 is ENHRY and CDR2 is SYGVKD in the germline V gene. The CDR3 reads CATARQGEETQYF. CDR3 DNA sequence: TGTGCCACCGCACGACAGGGGGAGGAGACCCAGTACTTC.

This clonotype was counted between two and nine times. V gene TRBV11-1 combines with J gene TRBJ2-4; possibly TRBD1 for D (6 bases). Germline-derived CDR1 and CDR2 are SGHAT and FQDESV (reference sequence). The V gene lost 2 bases and the J gene lost 0 bases, with 11 bases spanning the gap. This CDR3 is built from 16 residues. The CDR3 loop reads CASSLLTGPAKNIQYF. The CDR3 DNA follows: TGTGCCAGCAGCTTATTGACAGGACCAGCCAAAAACATTCAGTACTTC.

This clonotype showed up just a few times. V and J are TRBV10-3 and TRBJ2-7; D is perhaps TRBD1 or TRBD2 (5 bases each). The CDR3 length is 16 residues. V shed 0 bases and J shed 7 bases, with 19 bases lying between them. Germline V CDR1 and CDR2: ENHRY, SYGVKD. The CDR3 nucleotides read TGTGCCATCAGTGAGTCTGGGACCCACCTAACTAGGGAGCAGTACTTC. It translates to CAISESGTHLTREQYF.

The chain recombines TRBV10-3 with TRBJ2-1; D ambiguous. The V gene's germline CDR1 is ENHRY and CDR2 SYGVKD. This CDR3 comprises 14 residues. Trimming removed 2 bases at V and 3 bases at J, with 8 bases between. The CDR3 loop reads CAISEGVGYNEQFF. In DNA, the CDR3 is TGTGCCATCAGTGAGGGAGTCGGCTACAATGAGCAGTTCTTC.

This clonotype was seen a handful of times. The chain combines TRBV7-9 with TRBJ1-1; perhaps TRBD1 as D (5 bases). From germline, CDR1 is SEHNR and CDR2 FQNEAQ (reference sequence). This CDR3 is built from 14 residues. The ends were cut back, 8 bases at V and 1 base at J, with 14 bases in the middle. CDR3 DNA sequence: TGTGCCAGCCTCCCCGCCAGGGCGAACACTGAAGCTTTCTTT. It codes for CASLPARANTEAFF.

This sequence joins TRBV19 and TRBJ1-2; 7 nucleotides line up with TRBD1. Per germline, CDR1 LNHDA and CDR2 SQIVND (reference sequence). V shed 9 bases and J 8 bases; nucleotides not matched to a gene: 18. This CDR3 contains 15 residues. CDR3 sequence reads: CASHPGTEPLKGYTF. CDR3 nucleotide sequence: TGTGCCAGCCACCCCGGGACAGAACCATTGAAGGGCTACACCTTC.

The chain employs TRBV7-2 and TRBJ1-1; D is ambiguous. The CDR3 is 14 amino acids. Germline-derived CDR1 and CDR2 are SGHTA and FQGNSA. With 5 bases removed from V and 3 bases from J, the gap between germline ends came to 13 bases. The chain's CDR3 is CASSPRNWDTEAFF. The CDR3 DNA reads TGTGCCAGCAGCCCGAGAAATTGGGACACTGAAGCTTTCTTT.

This clonotype occurred a few times. The J gene is TRBJ2-5, the V gene TRBV12-3 or TRBV12-4; D may be TRBD1 or TRBD2 (5 bases each). Trimming took 6 bases from V and 5 from J, leaving 16 bases between them. This CDR3 region has 14 residues. CDR3 sequence reads: CASRILSGTETQYF. The CDR3 DNA sequence: TGTGCCAGCAGGATCCTCTCCGGGACCGAGACCCAGTACTTC.